The 25 T cell receptor beta chains below were found in one sample sequenced in a study of blood T cell repertoires in COVID-19. TCRdb keeps only in-frame clones here, not all; method: immunoSEQ multiplex PCR. Found here are fewer than 200,000 clones, 70% to 90% of them singletons; the top ten hold just under 2.5%. Sample: peripheral blood. These receptors came from a man aged 35-49 years with active or convalescent COVID-19.

The rearrangement links TRBV5-1 to TRBJ2-5; no clear D gene. V was pared by 6 bases and J by 1 base, with 13 bases between. The CDR3 loop spans 14 amino acids. Germline V gives CDR1 SGHRS, CDR2 YFSETQ. CDR3 residues: CASTYSSPQETQYF. Written as DNA, the CDR3 is TGCGCCAGCACCTACAGCAGCCCCCAAGAGACCCAGTACTTC.

The V gene is TRBV6-5, the J gene TRBJ2-1, with D uncertain. Germline V gene data show CDR1 as MNHEY and CDR2 as SVGAGI. V dropped 4 bases and J dropped 6 bases, with 7 bases sitting between them. CDR3 length: 12 amino acids. The CDR3 coding sequence is TGTGCCAGCAGTTCCCGTAGCAATGAGCAGTTCTTC. This encodes CASSSRSNEQFF.

The V call is TRBV7-9, the J call TRBJ2-3; 9 bases are a match to TRBD2. The germline gives CDR1 SEHNR, CDR2 FQNEAQ (reference sequence). V was pared by 5 bases and J by 2 bases, with 8 bases of the junction left unmatched. This CDR3 spans 16 amino acids. CDR3 DNA: TGTGCCAGCAGCAGGGATGGCGGGGGGGCCACAGATACGCAGTATTTT. It encodes CASSRDGGGATDTQYF.

This clone is a singleton in its sample. The chain employs TRBV7-9 and TRBJ1-1; 7 bases match TRBD1. Germline lookup yields CDR1 SEHNR and CDR2 FQNEAQ (reference sequence). Trimming removed 5 bases from V and 5 bases from J; junction bases left unmatched: 14. The CDR3 contains 16 residues. The CDR3 nucleotides read TGTGCCAGCAGCGCCACAGGGGTCCCCTTTTTGACTGAAGCTTTCTTT. As protein: CASSATGVPFLTEAFF.

This clone was recorded only once. At one end, the junction sequence differs from germline, possibly due to a read error. V gene TRBV3-1 (or the pseudogene TRBV3-2) combines with J gene TRBJ1-4; TRBD1 matches at 7 bases. CDR3 length: 12 amino acids. In germline, CDR1 is LGHDT, CDR2 YNNKEL (reference sequence). The CDR3 DNA follows: TGTGCCAGCAGCCAAACCTCCGGGACAGCAATTTTT. Translated: CASSQTSGTAIF.

This clone was seen only once. This sequence joins TRBV2 and TRBJ1-1; tentative D call: TRBD1 (6 bases). The V end lost 6 bases, the J end lost 5 bases, and 10 bases lay between the germline ends. The CDR3 has 12 residues. CDR1 is SNHLY, CDR2 FYNNEI, per germline. CDR3 protein: CASSEQGTEAFF. The CDR3 region has the DNA TGTGCCAGCAGCGAGCAGGGGACTGAAGCTTTCTTT.

This clone was picked up one time. The chain recombines TRBV15 with TRBJ1-1; 7 bases are shared with TRBD1. This CDR3 contains 16 residues. Per the germline V gene, CDR1 is LNHNV and CDR2 is YYDKDF (reference sequence). Losses at the gene ends were 0 bases for V and 1 base for J; bases not matched to a gene: 5. CDR3 sequence reads: CATSRDRWTGNTEAFF. The CDR3, as DNA: TGTGCCACCAGCAGAGATCGGTGGACAGGGAACACTGAAGCTTTCTTT.

The J gene is TRBJ1-5, the V gene TRBV5-1; perhaps TRBD1 as D (6 bases). The CDR3 loop spans 15 amino acids. V lost 4 bases and J lost 0, with 11 bases in between. CDR1 is SGHRS and CDR2 is YFSETQ in the germline V gene. CDR3 coding DNA: TGCGCCAGCAGCCCGACAGGAAATAGCAATCAGCCCCAGCATTTT. Protein: CASSPTGNSNQPQHF.

This chain joins TRBV7-2 and TRBJ1-2; D gene ambiguous. This CDR3 spans 16 amino acids. V dropped 5 bases and J dropped 4 bases, with 20 bases sitting between them. The germline CDR1 and CDR2 sequences are SGHTA and FQGNSA. CDR3 sequence reads: CASSPSGSQYGYGYTF. CDR3 nucleotides: TGTGCCAGCAGCCCGTCCGGGTCCCAGTACGGCTATGGCTACACCTTC. The entire variable domain, with the rest obtained from reference TRBV7-2 and TRBJ1-2, is as follows: GAGVSQSPSNKVTEKGKDVELRCDPISGHTALYWYRQSLGQGLEFLIYFQGNSAPDKSGLPSDRFSAERTGGSVSTLTIQRTQQEDSAVYLCASSPSGSQYGYGYTFGSGTRLTVV.

The chain joins TRBV21-1 to TRBJ2-7; the DNA was not used to check the table's D call, TRBD2. TRBV21-1 is a known pseudogene. The CDR3 spans 16 residues. CDR3 nucleotide sequence: TGTGCCAGCAGCATAACGACTAGCGGGGCCTACTACGAGCAGTACTTC. It specifies CASSITTSGAYYEQYF.

The genes are TRBV6-5 and TRBJ2-1; 8 bases match TRBD1. This CDR3 has 14 residues. The germline V gene encodes CDR1 MNHEY and CDR2 SVGAGI. Trimming removed 7 bases from V and 6 bases from J; junction bases left unmatched: 8. CDR3 residues: CASMGQGAFNEQFF. Written as DNA, the CDR3 is TGTGCCAGCATGGGTCAGGGGGCATTCAATGAGCAGTTCTTC.

The rearrangement joins TRBV20-1 to TRBJ2-7; D unclear. There are 11 residues in the CDR3. Germline lookup yields CDR1 DFQATT and CDR2 SNEGSKA (reference sequence). V shed 1 base and J shed 5 bases, with 6 bases lying between them. This chain's CDR3 is CSARAFDEQYF. CDR3 bases: TGCAGTGCTAGAGCATTTGACGAGCAGTACTTC.

CDR3 sequence reads: CASSLRQGAWMGGNTDTQYF. The CDR3 DNA sequence: TGTGCCAGCAGCCTCCGACAGGGGGCGTGGATGGGGGGGAACACAGATACGCAGTATTTT. The chain is built from TRBV7-8 and TRBJ2-3, with TRBD1 identical over 10 bases. The junction had 19 bases not matched to a gene; V was cut back by 5 bases and J by 2 bases. Germline CDR1 and CDR2: SGHVS and FQNEAQ. The CDR3 has 20 residues.

The chain has TRBV2 and TRBJ2-5; 11 nucleotides match TRBD1. Germline values: CDR1 SNHLY, CDR2 FYNNEI. The CDR3 totals 14 residues. V lost 5 bases and J lost 4; bases outside the gene matches: 3. The CDR3 region has the DNA TGTGCCAGCAGTCCGGACAGGGGGCGAGAGACCCAGTACTTC. Translating it yields CASSPDRGRETQYF.

Concerning this clone itself: Other DNA sequences in the sample encode the same CDR3. The V call is TRBV25-1, the J call TRBJ1-1; D is possibly TRBD1 (6 bases). The V gene's germline CDR1 is MGHDK and CDR2 SYGVNS. Trimming cost V 6 bases and J 8 bases, with 10 bases left between them. The CDR3 length is 11 residues. DNA for the CDR3: TGTGCCAGCAGGGGGGGGGCGGAAGCTTTCTTT. Amino acid sequence: CASRGGAEAFF.

CDR3 sequence (DNA): TGTGCCTGGAGTCCCGGGACAGGGAGGAACGAGCAGTACTTC. Its translation: CAWSPGTGRNEQYF. This rearrangement joins TRBV30 to TRBJ2-7; 9 positions agree with TRBD1. The CDR3 loop spans 14 amino acids. V shed 2 bases and J 5 bases; nucleotides not matched to a gene: 7. Germline-derived CDR1 and CDR2 are GTSNPN and SVGIG (reference sequence).

This chain links TRBV30 with TRBJ2-7; 9 bases agree with TRBD1. With V trimmed by 5 bases and J by 4 bases, 6 bases remained unmatched. Germline CDR1 GTSNPN, CDR2 SVGIG (reference sequence). The CDR3 covers 13 residues. The chain's CDR3 is CAWLQTGGYEQYF. CDR3 DNA: TGTGCCTGGCTTCAGACAGGGGGGTACGAGCAGTACTTC.

CDR3 DNA sequence: TGTGCCAGCAGCTTAGGTCCTAAAGACACCGGGGAGCTGTTTTTT. The encoded protein is CASSLGPKDTGELFF. The chain uses TRBV7-3 and TRBJ2-2; D is uncertain. The CDR3 is 15 residues long. Germline V gene lookup returns CDR1 SGHTA and CDR2 FQGTGA. V was pared by 2 bases and J by 3 bases, with 10 bases between.

The rearrangement joins TRBV7-2 to TRBJ1-1; TRBD1 matches at 7 bases. The CDR3 has 19 amino acids. With 5 bases clipped from V and 1 base from J, the junction kept 19 bases outside the gene matches. The germline V gene has CDR1 SGHTA and CDR2 FQGNSA. The CDR3 sequence is CASSRKSTAGTVTNTEAFF. As DNA, the CDR3 is TGTGCCAGCAGCCGCAAGTCCACGGCCGGGACAGTAACGAACACTGAAGCTTTCTTT.

V and J are TRBV6-5 and TRBJ2-2; 14 bases align to TRBD2. This CDR3 comprises 15 residues. Germline CDR1 reads MNHEY; CDR2 reads SVGAGI. The V segment lost 6 bases and the J segment 10 bases; nucleotides outside the gene matches: 7. The CDR3 region is CASSPGTSGGPELFF. In nucleotides, the CDR3 is TGTGCCAGCAGCCCCGGGACTAGCGGGGGCCCGGAGCTGTTTTTT.

The V and J genes are TRBV28 and TRBJ1-6, with D tentatively TRBD1 (5 bases). The germline V and J ends were trimmed by 6 bases and 14 bases, with 20 bases remaining between them. The CDR3 has 14 amino acids. Germline V lookup: CDR1 MDHEN, CDR2 SYDVKM. CDR3 DNA sequence: TGTGCCAGCAGGGCGGGACGCGTAAATTTGACCCTCCACTTT. Its translation: CASRAGRVNLTLHF.

The rearrangement links TRBV2 to TRBJ1-1, with 8 positions matching TRBD1. With V trimmed by 7 bases and J by 4 bases, 5 bases remained unmatched. CDR1 SNHLY and CDR2 FYNNEI come from the germline V gene. This CDR3 contains 13 residues. The CDR3 is CASTYTGGTEAFF. The DNA of the CDR3 is TGTGCCAGCACTTACACAGGGGGCACTGAAGCTTTCTTT.

The chain carries TRBV7-8 and TRBJ1-5, with unresolved D. Germline CDR1 and CDR2: SGHVS and FQNEAQ. This CDR3 is built from 13 residues. V was trimmed by 1 base and J by 4 bases, leaving 5 bases between them. In DNA form, the CDR3 reads TGTGCCAGCAGCTTAGGTCGGAATCAGCCCCAGCATTTT. Its translation is CASSLGRNQPQHF.

This chain uses TRBV6-1 with TRBJ1-2; 8 nucleotides line up with TRBD1. The CDR3 totals 15 residues. CDR1 and CDR2 from the germline V gene are MNHNS and SASEGT. After removal of 2 bases from V and 6 bases from J, the junction contained 8 bases not matched to a gene. CDR3 in DNA: TGTGCCAGCAGTGAAAGGGACAGGCAGGGGCATGGCTACACCTTC. It specifies CASSERDRQGHGYTF.

The chain carries TRBV2 and TRBJ1-2; D is undetermined. The ends were cut back, 11 bases at V and 4 bases at J, with 14 bases in the middle. CDR3 length: 12 amino acids. Germline-derived CDR1 and CDR2 are SNHLY and FYNNEI. The CDR3 here is CARSGERYGYTF. The CDR3 DNA is TGTGCCCGTTCTGGGGAGCGCTATGGCTACACCTTC.